The 23 T cell receptor beta chains listed next were all sequenced from one sample in a study of T cells in Graves' hyperthyroidism and ophthalmopathy. Amplification of TCR beta CDR3 regions used RNA as the template. A set of HTBI primers served as the primers for a first-round RT-PCR of the TCR CDR3. TCRdb called the multiplex PCR reads again in MiXCR, with one record for every CDR3 protein. The sample includes 500,000 to 650,000 distinct CDR3 sequences, more than 12% seen only once; the top ten take around 12%. Sequenced: blood. These receptors all stem from a woman aged 45 to 65 with Graves' ophthalmopathy.

This clonotype was seen repeatedly, ten times or more. The V call is TRBV6-6, the J call TRBJ2-3, with TRBD2 as a possible D gene (7 bases). Trimming took off 2 bases at V and 5 bases at J, with 20 bases between the two ends. Germline CDR1 and CDR2: MNHNY and SVGAGI (reference sequence). The CDR3 is 17 residues long. The CDR3 DNA sequence: TGTGCCAGCAGTTACCCCGTTCGGGGGGCTGGAGGAGATACGCAGTATTTT. Its protein product is CASSYPVRGAGGDTQYF.

This clonotype was seen ten or more times. The genes are TRBV20-1 and TRBJ2-5; 9 bases are a match to TRBD2. Germline loops: CDR1 DFQATT, CDR2 SNEGSKA (reference sequence). The CDR3 has 15 residues. The ends lost 1 base at V and 5 bases at J; junction bases unmatched: 8. The chain's CDR3 is CSARVAGGPWETQYF. The CDR3 DNA is TGCAGTGCTAGAGTGGCGGGAGGGCCATGGGAGACCCAGTACTTC.

Many counts were recorded for this clonotype. The rearrangement links TRBV28 to TRBJ2-3; D possibly corresponds to TRBD2 (5 bases). V was cut by 5 bases and J by 1 base, with 13 bases left in between. The germline CDR1 and CDR2 sequences are MDHEN and SYDVKM. The CDR3 contains 15 residues. This chain's CDR3 is CASSPAGVGTDTQYF. CDR3 nucleotides: TGTGCCAGCAGTCCCGCGGGCGTGGGCACAGATACGCAGTATTTT.

In its sample, this clonotype was seen many times. The chain links TRBV6-1 to TRBJ2-1; TRBD2 matches 14 bases. The length of the CDR3 is 24 residues. J gave up 3 bases and V 6 bases, and 28 bases lay outside the gene matches. Looked up from germline, CDR1 is MNHNS and CDR2 is SASEGT. The CDR3 region has the DNA TGTGCCAGCAGAGACCCCCCCGGGACTAGCGGGAGAGAGGGTGCGACGGCTGGCTACAATGAGCAGTTCTTC. As protein: CASRDPPGTSGREGATAGYNEQFF.

At least ten counts were recorded for this clonotype. This chain links TRBV6-1 with TRBJ1-1, with D uncertain. Germline V gives CDR1 MNHNS, CDR2 SASEGT. This CDR3 spans 14 amino acids. V lost 5 bases and J lost 6, with 16 bases in between. This CDR3 is CASSTSGWFAEAFF. The CDR3 nucleotides read TGTGCCAGCAGTACATCAGGATGGTTCGCTGAAGCTTTCTTT.

Note on this clonotype: Possible read error: a much larger clone is one base away. The chain has TRBV20-1 and TRBJ1-1, with D hard to call. The germline V gene has CDR1 DFQATT and CDR2 SNEGSKA (reference sequence). Trimming took 5 bases from V and 2 from J, leaving 9 bases between them. The CDR3 covers 12 residues. Here the CDR3 reads CSAEQSNTEAFF. Written as DNA, the CDR3 is TGCAGTGCTGAGCAGTCTAACACTGAAGCTTTCTTT.

A note on this clonotype: One base away lies a much larger clone, so this may be a sequencing read error. CDR3 nucleotide sequence: TGTGCCAGCAGTTACTCTGGGGCCTACGAGCAGCACTTC. This translates into CASSYSGAYEQHF. The chain links TRBV6-5 to TRBJ2-7, with D tentatively TRBD1 (5 bases). The germline CDR1 and CDR2 sequences are MNHEY and SVGAGI. This CDR3 spans 13 amino acids.

The table lists this clonotype with many counts. The gene calls are TRBV15 and TRBJ2-7; D gene unclear. The germline CDR1 and CDR2 sequences are LNHNV and YYDKDF (reference sequence). CDR3 length: 13 residues. V gave up 1 base and J gave up 4 bases, with 8 bases separating them. CDR3 sequence: CATSRATGYEQYF. As DNA, the CDR3 is TGTGCCACCAGCAGAGCAACGGGTTACGAGCAGTACTTC.

This clonotype showed up just a few times. This chain joins TRBV12-3 or TRBV12-4 and TRBJ1-1; a weak D match, TRBD1 (5 bases). Trimming shortened V by 2 bases and J by 3 bases, and 10 bases separated the two germline ends. The CDR3 has 14 residues. The chain's CDR3 is CASSLWGRDTEAFF. DNA for the CDR3: TGTGCCAGCAGTTTATGGGGGAGGGACACTGAAGCTTTCTTT.

The gene calls are TRBV14 and TRBJ2-3; 7 bases match TRBD1. This CDR3 is 13 amino acids long. Germline CDR1 reads SGHDN; CDR2 reads FVKESK. The V segment lost 4 bases and the J segment 4 bases; nucleotides outside the gene matches: 2. In DNA form, the CDR3 reads TGTGCCAGCAGCCCAACAGGGGCAGATACGCAGTATTTT. Its translation: CASSPTGADTQYF.

This chain uses TRBV11-3 with TRBJ2-3; weak D call: TRBD2 (5 bases). This CDR3 has 16 amino acids. Trimming cost V 7 bases and J 2 bases, with 19 bases left between them. Germline V gives CDR1 SGHNT, CDR2 YENEEA. The CDR3 region is CASTPSRGVHTDTQYF. The CDR3 DNA follows: TGTGCCAGCACCCCCTCTCGGGGTGTACACACAGATACGCAGTATTTT.

This clonotype was picked up many times. In DNA, the CDR3 is TGTGCCATCACCACTAGCGGGAGCTCCTACAATGAGCAGTTCTTC. It codes for CAITTSGSSYNEQFF. The genes are TRBV2 and TRBJ2-1; 11 bases match TRBD2. This CDR3 region has 15 residues. V was clipped by 10 bases and J by 0 bases; unmatched bases: 5. The germline V gene encodes CDR1 SNHLY and CDR2 FYNNEI.

In its sample, this clonotype was seen many times. The chain has TRBV5-1 and TRBJ2-1; D may correspond to TRBD1 or TRBD2 (5 bases each). V was cut by 4 bases and J by 15 bases, with 14 bases left in between. CDR3 size: 11 residues. The V gene's germline CDR1 is SGHRS and CDR2 YFSETQ. The DNA for the CDR3 is TGCGCCAGCAGCGATGGGACCACCCCGTTCTTC. It specifies CASSDGTTPFF.

The sample holds many counts of this clonotype. The chain is built from TRBV5-4 and TRBJ2-1; 9 nucleotides align to TRBD2. This CDR3 region has 14 residues. With 0 bases clipped from V and 8 bases from J, the junction kept 3 bases outside the gene matches. Germline V gives CDR1 SGHNT, CDR2 YYREEE (reference sequence). The CDR3 coding sequence is TGTGCCAGCAGCTTGGAACTAGCGGGCGATGAGCAGTTCTTC. This translates into CASSLELAGDEQFF.

This clonotype appeared a few times. This chain joins TRBV15 and TRBJ1-6; D possibly corresponds to TRBD1 (5 bases). Trimming left V 8 bases short and J 9 bases short, with 20 bases between. Germline CDR1 is LNHNV and CDR2 is YYDKDF (reference sequence). The CDR3 length is 15 residues. The CDR3 reads CATDTGTSDSSPLHF. Written as DNA, the CDR3 is TGTGCCACCGACACCGGGACCTCGGATTCTTCACCCCTCCACTTT.

This clonotype has a handful of counts. CDR3 nucleotides: TGTGCCACCAGTGAATCGGGACAGGGGAATTCCGTGAACACCGGGGAGCTGTTTTTT. It translates to CATSESGQGNSVNTGELFF. The chain joins TRBV24-1 to TRBJ2-2; 10 positions agree with TRBD1. The germline V gene encodes CDR1 KGHDR and CDR2 SFDVKD. This CDR3 is 19 amino acids long. V lost 4 bases and J lost 1; bases outside the gene matches: 11.

The table lists this clonotype with a few counts. The V call is TRBV28, the J call TRBJ1-3, with D possibly TRBD1 on 6 matching bases. Germline loops: CDR1 MDHEN, CDR2 SYDVKM. The CDR3 runs to 15 residues. Trimming cost V 5 bases and J 16 bases, with 27 bases left between them. The CDR3 here is CASSNRGANRRGVYF. DNA of the CDR3: TGTGCCAGCAGTAATCGGGGGGCCAACCGACGGGGTGTGTATTTT.

This clonotype was seen more than once but under ten times. The chain recombines TRBV6-2 or TRBV6-3 with TRBJ2-1; 11 nucleotides align to TRBD2. From germline, CDR1 is MNHEY and CDR2 SVGEGT. Trimming removed 5 bases from V and 10 bases from J; junction bases left unmatched: 13. The CDR3 is 16 amino acids. Here the CDR3 reads CASSQWGTSGSGEQFF. DNA for the CDR3: TGTGCCAGCAGTCAATGGGGAACTAGCGGGAGCGGAGAGCAGTTCTTC.

Notes on this clonotype: One end of the junction does not line up with germline, which may come from a read error. The chain uses TRBV27 and TRBJ1-4; tentative D call: TRBD1 (5 bases). CDR1 is MNHEY and CDR2 is SMNVEV in the germline V gene (reference sequence). The CDR3 has 14 residues. CDR3 in amino acids: CASSRSGGNEKLSF. The CDR3 DNA sequence: TGTGCCAGCAGTCGGAGTGGGGGTAATGAAAAACTGTCTTTT.

This clonotype was counted only a few times. The chain links TRBV20-1 to TRBJ2-5; TRBD2 matches 13 bases. The junction had 15 bases not matched to a gene; V was cut back by 2 bases and J by 3 bases. The CDR3 is 19 residues long. The germline CDR1 and CDR2 sequences are DFQATT and SNEGSKA (reference sequence). The CDR3 loop is CSARRTGMRGLAGKETQYF. The CDR3, as DNA: TGCAGTGCTAGAAGGACCGGGATGAGGGGACTAGCGGGGAAAGAGACCCAGTACTTC.

This clonotype was recorded many times. The chain joins TRBV5-5 to TRBJ1-1; tentatively, D is TRBD1 (6 bases). The CDR3 covers 13 residues. CDR1 and CDR2 from the germline V gene are SGHKS and YYEKEE (reference sequence). With 4 bases removed from V and 8 bases from J, the gap between germline ends came to 15 bases. CDR3 DNA sequence: TGTGCCAGCAGCGAAAGGGGGACGTCGGAAGCTTTCTTT. Encoded protein: CASSERGTSEAFF.

At least ten counts were recorded for this clonotype. The CDR3 protein is CASGITYEQYF. The CDR3 DNA reads TGTGCCAGCGGGATCACCTACGAGCAGTACTTC. The chain couples TRBV7-9 to TRBJ2-7; D gene unclear. V was cut by 8 bases and J by 2 bases, with 7 bases left in between. There are 11 residues in the CDR3. Germline assignment: CDR1 SEHNR and CDR2 FQNEAQ (reference sequence).

This clonotype came up a few times. CDR3 nucleotide sequence: TGTGCCAGCAGCTCGATCGGACAGGGGGACGGCTACACCTTC. The encoded protein is CASSSIGQGDGYTF. The chain joins TRBV7-3 to TRBJ1-2; 10 nucleotides agree with TRBD1. V shed 4 bases and J 8 bases; nucleotides not matched to a gene: 7. Germline lookup yields CDR1 SGHTA and CDR2 FQGTGA. The CDR3 loop spans 14 amino acids.